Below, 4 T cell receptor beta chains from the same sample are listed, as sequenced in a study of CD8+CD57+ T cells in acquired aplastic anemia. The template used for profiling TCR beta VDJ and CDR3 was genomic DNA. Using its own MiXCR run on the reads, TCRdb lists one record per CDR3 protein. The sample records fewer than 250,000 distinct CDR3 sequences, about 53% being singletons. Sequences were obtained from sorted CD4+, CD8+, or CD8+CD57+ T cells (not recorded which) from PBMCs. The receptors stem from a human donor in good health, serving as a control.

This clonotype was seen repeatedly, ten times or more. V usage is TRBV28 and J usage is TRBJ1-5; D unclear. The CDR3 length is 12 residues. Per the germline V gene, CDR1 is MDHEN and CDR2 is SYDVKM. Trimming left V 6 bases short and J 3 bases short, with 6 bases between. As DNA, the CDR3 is TGTGCCAGCAGGGATTACAATCAGCCCCAGCATTTT. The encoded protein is CASRDYNQPQHF. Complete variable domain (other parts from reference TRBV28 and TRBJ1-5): DVKVTQSSRYLVKRTGEKVFLECVQDMDHENMFWYRQDPGLGLRLIYFSYDVKMKEKGDIPEGYSVSREKKERFSLILESASTNQTSMYLCASRDYNQPQHFGDGTRLSIL.

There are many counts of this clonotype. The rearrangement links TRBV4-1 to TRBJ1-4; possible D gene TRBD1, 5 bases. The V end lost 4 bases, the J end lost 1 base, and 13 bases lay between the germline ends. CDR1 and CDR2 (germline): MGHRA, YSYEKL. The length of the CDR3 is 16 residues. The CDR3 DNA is TGCGCCAGCAGCCTCGGTACAGGAAAAACTAATGAAAAACTGTTTTTT. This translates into CASSLGTGKTNEKLFF.

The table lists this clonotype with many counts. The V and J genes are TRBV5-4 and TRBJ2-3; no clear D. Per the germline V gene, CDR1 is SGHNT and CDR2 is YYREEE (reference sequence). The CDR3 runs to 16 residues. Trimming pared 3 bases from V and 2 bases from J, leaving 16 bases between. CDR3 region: CASSSSTHTATDTQYF. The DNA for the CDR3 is TGTGCCAGCAGCTCGTCGACTCACACTGCCACAGATACGCAGTATTTT.

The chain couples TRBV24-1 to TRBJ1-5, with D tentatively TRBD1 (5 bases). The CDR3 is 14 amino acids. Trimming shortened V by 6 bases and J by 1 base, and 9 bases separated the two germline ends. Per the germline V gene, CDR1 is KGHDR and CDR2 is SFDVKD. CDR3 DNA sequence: TGTGCCACCAGTAGCGCAGGGAGCAATCAGCCCCAGCATTTT. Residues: CATSSAGSNQPQHF.